This T cell receptor beta chain emerged from a study of T-cell reconstitution after alpha-beta-depleted transplantation in children. V was trimmed by 1 base and J by 7 bases, leaving 11 bases between them. Germline CDR1 LGHDT, CDR2 YNNKEL (reference sequence). The CDR3 is 15 amino acids. The TCRbeta library was prepared with unique molecular identifiers. Each CDR3 protein gets one entry after TCRdb re-called the PCR reads with MiXCR. The sample consists of around 600,000 distinct CDR3 sequences, about 11% of them appearing once. This clonotype has ten or more counts. The receptor comes from a human donor who donated a stem cell graft to a child with acute myeloid leukemia. The V call is TRBV3-1, the J call TRBJ1-6, with D possibly being TRBD1 (6 bases). This specimen consisted of PBMCs from the stem cell graft donor, obtained from the stem cell graft. The CDR3 DNA follows: TGTGCCAGCAGCCAAGGGGACATTCCAAATTCACCCCTCCACTTT. Amino acids: CASSQGDIPNSPLHF.